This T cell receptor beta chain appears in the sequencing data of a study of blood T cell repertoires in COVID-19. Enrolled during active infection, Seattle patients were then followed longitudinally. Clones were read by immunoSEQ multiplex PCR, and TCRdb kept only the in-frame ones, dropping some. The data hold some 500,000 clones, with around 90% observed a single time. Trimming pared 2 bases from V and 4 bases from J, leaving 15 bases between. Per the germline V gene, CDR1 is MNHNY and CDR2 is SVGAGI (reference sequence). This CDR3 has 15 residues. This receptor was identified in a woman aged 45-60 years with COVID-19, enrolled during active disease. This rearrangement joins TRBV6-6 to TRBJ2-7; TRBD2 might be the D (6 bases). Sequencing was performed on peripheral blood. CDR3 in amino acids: CASSYGRAGLYEQYF. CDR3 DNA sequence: TGTGCCAGCAGTTACGGTCGAGCGGGTCTTTACGAGCAGTACTTC.